A selection of T cell receptor beta chains follows, all from one sample in a study of shared clonotypes between healthy human individuals. Clones were read by immunoSEQ multiplex PCR, and TCRdb kept only the in-frame ones, dropping some. The table lists about 2.3 million clones, about nine tenths of them singletons. The sequencing sample was made of naive CD4+ T cells from PBMCs. These receptors all stem from a young man in good health. Some clones in this sample may be carry-over from other donors' samples. CDR3s include the opening cysteine and the closing phenylalanine or tryptophan. A D gene is named only where the DNA matches it firmly. Not every row has a clone size; where given, it reads once, few, many or a size class.

v_gene	j_gene	d_gene	abundance	CDR3nt	CDR3aa
TRBV7-2	TRBJ2-5	.	.	TGTGCCAGCAGCTTAAAAAGGCGAGAAAGAGAGACCCAGTACTTC	CASSLKRRERETQYF
TRBV28	TRBJ2-7	TRBD2	.	TGTGCCAGCTCGGGAGGGGGGGAACCCGAGCAGTACTTC	CASSGGGEPEQYF
TRBV13	TRBJ1-4	.	once	TGTGCCAGCAGCTCCCGAAACACGGGGGCTGGGGAAAAACTGTTTTTT	CASSSRNTGAGEKLFF
TRBV15	TRBJ2-2	TRBD1	.	TGTGCCACCAGCAGACGGGACAGGGGGCCCGGGGAGCTGTTTTTT	CATSRRDRGPGELFF
TRBV7-2	TRBJ1-2	TRBD1	.	TGTGCCAGCAGCTTGGGACAGGGAATTTATGGCTACACCTTC	CASSLGQGIYGYTF
TRBV19	TRBJ1-1	TRBD1	.	TGTGCCAGTAGTGGTCGTCAGGGGGGTACTGAAGCTTTCTTT	CASSGRQGGTEAFF
TRBV2	TRBJ2-1	TRBD1	.	TGTGCCAGCAGGGGGGACAGGGCCTACAATGAGCAGTTCTTC	CASRGDRAYNEQFF
TRBV11-1	TRBJ2-5	TRBD1	.	TGTGCCAGCAGCTTAGATCCAGGGGGCGCGGTCCAGTACTTC	CASSLDPGGAVQYF
TRBV21-1	TRBJ2-3	.	.	TGTGCCAGCAGCAAAGGTGGCGGGATCAGCACAGATACGCAGTATTTT	CASSKGGGISTDTQYF
TRBV5-8	TRBJ2-1	TRBD2	.	TGTGCCAGCACCCAGCGGGCGGGAGCCTACAATGAGCAGTTCTTC	CASTQRAGAYNEQFF
TRBV5-1	TRBJ2-2	.	.	TGCGCCAGCAGCTTGGGAGAGTACACCGGGGAGCTGTTTTTT	CASSLGEYTGELFF